Below are 20 T cell receptor beta chains sequenced from a single sample in a study of blood T cell repertoires in COVID-19. The data were produced by immunoSEQ multiplex PCR, yet TCRdb's version contains in-frame clones alone and is incomplete. The table lists about 58,000 clones, roughly 79% of them singletons. Sequencing used peripheral blood. Source of these receptors: a human donor in a cohort sampled during active COVID-19.

This clone was seen a few times. The CDR3 loop reads CAILQGYGSYGYTF. DNA of the CDR3: TGTGCCATATTACAGGGTTATGGTTCTTATGGCTACACCTTC. The chain combines TRBV10-3 with TRBJ1-2; D perhaps matches TRBD1 (6 bases). Germline values: CDR1 ENHRY, CDR2 SYGVKD. The CDR3 has 14 amino acids. Deletions cut 9 bases from V and 5 bases from J, with 19 bases between.

This clone was seen more than once but under ten times. At one of its ends the junction is not consistent with the germline gene, which may arise from a read error. This sequence joins TRBV13 and TRBJ1-4; D is possibly TRBD1 (5 bases). Germline CDR1 PRHDT, CDR2 FYEKMQ (reference sequence). The CDR3 spans 10 residues. The CDR3 nucleotides are TGTGCCAGCAATCGGGGGAAAACTGTTTTT. Amino acid sequence: CASNRGKTVF. Variable domain in full (rest from reference TRBV13 and TRBJ1-4): AAGVIQSPRHLIKEKRETATLKCYPIPRHDTVYWYQQGPGQDPQFLISFYEKMQSDKGSIPDRFSAQQFSDYHSELNMSSLELGDSALYFCASNRGKTVFGSGTQLSVL.

This clone was found once. The chain combines TRBV28 with TRBJ2-7, with D maybe TRBD1 (6 bases). The germline CDR1 and CDR2 sequences are MDHEN and SYDVKM. The CDR3 consists of 13 residues. Trimming pared 9 bases from V and 1 base from J, leaving 13 bases between. CDR3 region: CASGGPGSYEQYF. DNA for the CDR3: TGTGCCAGTGGGGGCCCTGGGTCCTACGAGCAGTACTTC.

This clone was seen only a few times. The CDR3 DNA follows: TGTGCCAGCAGTTACACAGCGGGAGGATTGTACAATGAGCAGTTCTTC. The encoded protein is CASSYTAGGLYNEQFF. The V call is TRBV6-6, the J call TRBJ2-1, with 9 bases that match TRBD2. V was clipped by 2 bases and J by 4 bases; unmatched bases: 6. The CDR3 consists of 16 residues. Germline loops: CDR1 MNHNY, CDR2 SVGAGI (reference sequence).

The V and J genes are TRBV27 and TRBJ2-1, with D unresolved. V lost 0 bases and J 4 bases, leaving 10 bases between the germline ends. The germline CDR1 and CDR2 sequences are MNHEY and SMNVEV (reference sequence). The CDR3 is 15 residues long. The CDR3 coding sequence is TGTGCCAGCAGTTTATCGCACAGTAGTTACAATGAGCAGTTCTTC. Translation gives CASSLSHSSYNEQFF.

This clone was seen a few times. The J gene is TRBJ2-5, the V gene TRBV5-4, with 10 bases fitting TRBD1. Looked up from germline, CDR1 is SGHNT and CDR2 is YYREEE (reference sequence). Losses at the gene ends were 4 bases for V and 2 bases for J; bases not matched to a gene: 5. The CDR3 covers 15 residues. CDR3 nucleotides: TGTGCCAGCAGCCCACGGACAGGGGGTCAAGAGACCCAGTACTTC. Amino acid sequence: CASSPRTGGQETQYF.

This sequence joins TRBV7-2 and TRBJ2-7; D is unresolved. Germline V gene sequence: CDR1 SGHTA, CDR2 FQGNSA. CDR3 length: 13 residues. V lost 3 bases and J lost 3, with 9 bases in between. In nucleotides, the CDR3 is TGTGCCAGCAGCTTCAACAGAAACTACGAGCAGTACTTC. As protein: CASSFNRNYEQYF.

V usage is TRBV7-9 and J usage is TRBJ1-1; unclear D gene. CDR1 is SEHNR and CDR2 is FQNEAQ in the germline V gene (reference sequence). V lost 0 bases and J 8 bases, leaving 13 bases between the germline ends. This CDR3 spans 14 amino acids. The CDR3 loop reads CASSLALGQVEAFF. DNA for the CDR3: TGTGCCAGCAGCTTAGCACTCGGCCAGGTCGAAGCTTTCTTT. Complete variable domain (other parts from reference TRBV7-9 and TRBJ1-1): DTGVSQNPRHKITKRGQNVTFRCDPISEHNRLYWYRQTLGQGPEFLTYFQNEAQLEKSRLLSDRFSAERPKGSFSTLEIQRTEQGDSAMYLCASSLALGQVEAFFGQGTRLTVV.

The V and J genes are TRBV5-4 and TRBJ1-2, with 8 nucleotides matching TRBD1. J lost 4 bases, V lost 3 bases, and 8 bases had no gene match. The germline V gene encodes CDR1 SGHNT and CDR2 YYREEE (reference sequence). The CDR3 totals 15 residues. The CDR3 nucleotides are TGTGCCAGCAGCTCCGCCCCGGACAGGGTCTATGGCTACACCTTC. This sequence encodes CASSSAPDRVYGYTF. The full variable domain, its missing parts supplied by reference TRBV5-4 and TRBJ1-2, is ETGVTQSPTHLIKTRGQQVTLRCSSQSGHNTVSWYQQALGQGPQFIFQYYREEENGRGNFPPRFSGLQFPNYSSELNVNALELDDSALYLCASSSAPDRVYGYTFGSGTRLTVV.

CDR3 protein: CASSQLPRGGIHYGYTF. The CDR3 DNA reads TGTGCCAGCAGCCAGCTCCCGAGAGGGGGAATTCACTATGGCTACACCTTC. V and J are TRBV3-1 (or the pseudogene TRBV3-2) and TRBJ1-2; weak D call: TRBD1 (6 bases). CDR1 is LGHDT, CDR2 YNNKEL, per germline (reference sequence). Trimming took 3 bases from V and 3 from J, leaving 20 bases between them. The CDR3 is 17 amino acids.

The J gene is TRBJ1-1, the V gene TRBV21-1. TRBV21-1 is labeled a pseudogene. There are 17 residues in the CDR3. The CDR3 region has the DNA TGTGCCAGCAGCAAAGTATCTAGCCGGGAGAAGGACACTGAAGCTTTCTTT. Protein: CASSKVSSREKDTEAFF.

J is TRBJ2-5 and V is TRBV7-9, with D unresolved. Trimming removed 4 bases at V and 4 bases at J, with 10 bases between. CDR3 length equals 13 residues. Per germline, CDR1 SEHNR and CDR2 FQNEAQ (reference sequence). CDR3 region: CASSSSRVETQYF. CDR3 coding DNA: TGTGCCAGCAGCTCCTCCCGTGTAGAGACCCAGTACTTC.

Comments on this clone: Other DNA sequences in the sample encode the same CDR3. The rearrangement joins TRBV5-1 to TRBJ2-7, with 12 bases lining up with TRBD1. From germline, CDR1 is SGHRS and CDR2 YFSETQ. J gave up 4 bases and V 3 bases, and 2 bases lay outside the gene matches. The CDR3 extends over 14 amino acids. The CDR3 sequence: CASSSGQGAYEQYF. In nucleotides, the CDR3 is TGCGCCAGCAGCTCGGGACAGGGGGCTTACGAGCAGTACTTC. The full variable domain, with the rest looked up from reference TRBV5-1 and TRBJ2-7, is KAGVTQTPRYLIKTRGQQVTLSCSPISGHRSVSWYQQTPGQGLQFLFEYFSETQRNKGNFPGRFSGRQFSNSRSEMNVSTLELGDSALYLCASSSGQGAYEQYFGPGTRLTVT.

DNA for the CDR3: TGTGCCAGCAGCGTCACAGGGGAAAACACTGAAGCTTTCTTT. This translates into CASSVTGENTEAFF. The V call is TRBV6-4, the J call TRBJ1-1, with 7 bases fitting TRBD1. V lost 6 bases, J lost 2 bases, and 6 bases stayed unmatched. Germline V CDR1 and CDR2: MRHNA, SNTAGT. This CDR3 is built from 14 residues.

This chain joins TRBV3-1 (or the pseudogene TRBV3-2) and TRBJ1-4; 7 nucleotides align to TRBD1. In germline, CDR1 is LGHDT, CDR2 YNNKEL (reference sequence). Germline trimming cut 2 bases from V and 4 bases from J; bases unmatched to any gene: 19. The CDR3 has 20 residues. CDR3 nucleotides: TGTGCCAGCAGCCAATATAGGGACAGTTCCCCACTAGCAATTAATGAAAAACTGTTTTTT. As protein: CASSQYRDSSPLAINEKLFF.

This clone was recorded once. The chain recombines TRBV27 with TRBJ1-1, with TRBD1 matching 12 bases. Trimming removed 5 bases from V and 10 bases from J; junction bases left unmatched: 11. Per germline, CDR1 MNHEY and CDR2 SMNVEV (reference sequence). The CDR3 has 15 residues. In nucleotides, the CDR3 is TGTGCCAGCAGTAACCGGGACAGGGGGCGGACGGCAGCTTTCTTT. It yields the protein CASSNRDRGRTAAFF.

The genes are TRBV5-6 and TRBJ2-7, with D tentatively TRBD2 (5 bases). V was pared by 2 bases and J by 7 bases, with 16 bases between. This CDR3 is 14 amino acids long. CDR1 and CDR2 from the germline V gene are SGHDT and YYEEEE. CDR3 sequence reads: CASSFLRGLREQYF. In DNA form, the CDR3 reads TGTGCCAGCAGCTTCCTCCGGGGTTTGAGAGAGCAGTACTTC.

V gene TRBV7-2 combines with J gene TRBJ2-7; D is undetermined. V was shortened by 5 bases and J by 2 bases, with 7 bases between the two germline ends. Germline CDR1 reads SGHTA; CDR2 reads FQGNSA. The CDR3 has 12 residues. The CDR3, as DNA: TGTGCCAGCAGCCTATTAGCCTACGAGCAGTACTTC. Its translation: CASSLLAYEQYF.

The chain couples TRBV6-5 to TRBJ1-6; TRBD1 might be the D (5 bases). Trimming took 7 bases from V and 7 from J, leaving 17 bases between them. There are 15 residues in the CDR3. Germline CDR1 MNHEY, CDR2 SVGAGI. The CDR3 region has the DNA TGTGCCAGCACCAACGGGGAGGGGTTCAATTCACCCCTCCACTTT. Its translation is CASTNGEGFNSPLHF.

This clone was found once. V and J are TRBV28 and TRBJ2-7; D is ambiguous. The V and J ends lost 6 bases and 3 bases respectively, with 12 bases between them. This CDR3 comprises 13 residues. Per germline, CDR1 MDHEN and CDR2 SYDVKM. CDR3 coding DNA: TGTGCCAGCAGGCGAACCGTCGACTACGAGCAGTACTTC. Amino acid sequence: CASRRTVDYEQYF. The complete variable domain, with remaining parts taken from reference TRBV28 and TRBJ2-7, reads DVKVTQSSRYLVKRTGEKVFLECVQDMDHENMFWYRQDPGLGLRLIYFSYDVKMKEKGDIPEGYSVSREKKERFSLILESASTNQTSMYLCASRRTVDYEQYFGPGTRLTVT.